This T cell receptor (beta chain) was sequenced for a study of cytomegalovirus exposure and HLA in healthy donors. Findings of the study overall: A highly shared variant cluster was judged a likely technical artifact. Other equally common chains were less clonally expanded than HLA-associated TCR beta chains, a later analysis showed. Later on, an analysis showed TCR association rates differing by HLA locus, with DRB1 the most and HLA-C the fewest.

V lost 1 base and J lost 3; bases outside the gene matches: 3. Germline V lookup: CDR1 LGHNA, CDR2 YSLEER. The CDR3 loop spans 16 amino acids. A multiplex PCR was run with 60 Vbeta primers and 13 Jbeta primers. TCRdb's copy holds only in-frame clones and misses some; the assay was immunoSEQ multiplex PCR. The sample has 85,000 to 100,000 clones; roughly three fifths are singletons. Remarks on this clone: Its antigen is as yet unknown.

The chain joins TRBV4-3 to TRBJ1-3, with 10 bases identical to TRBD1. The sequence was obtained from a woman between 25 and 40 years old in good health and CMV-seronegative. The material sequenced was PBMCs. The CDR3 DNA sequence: TGCGCCAGCAGCCAAGTGACAGGGGGCATTGGAAACACCATATATTTT. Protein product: CASSQVTGGIGNTIYF.